This TCR beta chain is drawn from a study of technical replicates of blood from a handful of donors. Profiled with immunoSEQ multiplex PCR; TCRdb holds only in-frame clones, not every one. The table records 55,000 to 75,000 clones, more than 75% of them present only once. This TCR was sampled from a human donor in good health. Some clones in this sample may be carry-over from other donors' samples. The sequenced sample consisted of PBMCs.

CDR3 amino acids: CASSEFLETQYF. The CDR3 nucleotides read TGTGCCAGCAGCGAGTTCTTGGAGACCCAGTACTTC. The chain carries TRBV7-2 and TRBJ2-5; D is unclear. This CDR3 has 12 residues. V was shortened by 5 bases and J by 5 bases, with 9 bases between the two germline ends. Germline V gives CDR1 SGHTA, CDR2 FQGNSA.